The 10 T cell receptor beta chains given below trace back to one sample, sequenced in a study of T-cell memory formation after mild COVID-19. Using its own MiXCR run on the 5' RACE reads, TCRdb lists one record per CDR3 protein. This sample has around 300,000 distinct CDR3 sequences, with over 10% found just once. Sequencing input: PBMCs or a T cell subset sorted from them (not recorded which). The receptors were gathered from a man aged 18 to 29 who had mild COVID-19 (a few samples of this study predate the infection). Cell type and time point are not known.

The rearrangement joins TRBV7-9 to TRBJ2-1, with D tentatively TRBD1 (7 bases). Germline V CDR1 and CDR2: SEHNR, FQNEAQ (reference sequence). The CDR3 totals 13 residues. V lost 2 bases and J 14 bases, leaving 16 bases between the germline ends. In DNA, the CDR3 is TGTGCCAGCAGCTTACTATTTGGGGGGACAGAGTTCTTC. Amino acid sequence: CASSLLFGGTEFF.

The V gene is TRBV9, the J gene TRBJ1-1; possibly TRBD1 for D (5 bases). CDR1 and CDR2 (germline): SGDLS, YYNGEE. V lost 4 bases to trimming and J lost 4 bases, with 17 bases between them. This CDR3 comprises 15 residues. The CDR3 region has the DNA TGTGCCAGCAGCCCAGGGCGGGGGGAGTCCACTGAAGCTTTCTTT. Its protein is CASSPGRGESTEAFF.

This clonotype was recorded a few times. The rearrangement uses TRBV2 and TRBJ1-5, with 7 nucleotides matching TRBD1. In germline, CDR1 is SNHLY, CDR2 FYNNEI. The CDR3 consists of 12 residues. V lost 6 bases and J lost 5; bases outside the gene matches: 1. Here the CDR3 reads CASSQGDQPQHF. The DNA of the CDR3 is TGTGCCAGCAGCCAGGGGGATCAGCCCCAGCATTTT.

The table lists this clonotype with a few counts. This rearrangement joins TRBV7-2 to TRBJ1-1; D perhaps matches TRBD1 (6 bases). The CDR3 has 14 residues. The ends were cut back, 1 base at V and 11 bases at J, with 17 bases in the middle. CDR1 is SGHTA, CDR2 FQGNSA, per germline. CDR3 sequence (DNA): TGTGCCAGCAGCTTAGATCGGGCAGGGGAACGGGCTTTCTTT. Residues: CASSLDRAGERAFF.

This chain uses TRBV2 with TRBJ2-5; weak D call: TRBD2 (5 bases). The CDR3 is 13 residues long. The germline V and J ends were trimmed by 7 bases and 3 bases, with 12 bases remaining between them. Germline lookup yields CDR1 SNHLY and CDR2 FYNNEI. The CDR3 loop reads CASTPEVEETQYF. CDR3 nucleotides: TGTGCCAGCACCCCGGAGGTTGAAGAGACCCAGTACTTC.

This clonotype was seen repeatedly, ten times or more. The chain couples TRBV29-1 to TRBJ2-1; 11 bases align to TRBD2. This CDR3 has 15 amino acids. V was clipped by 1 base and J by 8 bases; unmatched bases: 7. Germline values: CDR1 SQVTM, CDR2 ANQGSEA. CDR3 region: CSVEASGLAVDEQFF. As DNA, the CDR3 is TGCAGCGTTGAAGCCTCGGGACTAGCGGTCGATGAGCAGTTCTTC.

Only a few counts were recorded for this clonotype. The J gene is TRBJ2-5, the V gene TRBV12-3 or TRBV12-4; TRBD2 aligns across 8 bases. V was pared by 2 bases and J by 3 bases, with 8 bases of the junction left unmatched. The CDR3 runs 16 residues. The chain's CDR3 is CASSLNPSGLKETQYF. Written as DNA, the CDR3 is TGTGCCAGCAGTTTAAATCCTAGCGGGTTGAAAGAGACCCAGTACTTC.

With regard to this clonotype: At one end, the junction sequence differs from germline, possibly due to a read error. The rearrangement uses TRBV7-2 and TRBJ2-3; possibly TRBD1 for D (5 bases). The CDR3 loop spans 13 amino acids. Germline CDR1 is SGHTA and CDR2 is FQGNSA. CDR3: CASTAERTDTQYF. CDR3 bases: TGCGCCTCGACAGCAGAGCGCACAGATACGCAGTATTTT.

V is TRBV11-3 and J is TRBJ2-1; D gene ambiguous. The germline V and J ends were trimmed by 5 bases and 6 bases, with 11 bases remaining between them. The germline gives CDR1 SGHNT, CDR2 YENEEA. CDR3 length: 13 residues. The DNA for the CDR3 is TGTGCCAGCAGCCGAACCGGGCCCAATGAGCAGTTCTTC. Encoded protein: CASSRTGPNEQFF.

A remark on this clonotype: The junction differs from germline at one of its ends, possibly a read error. The CDR3 sequence is CASSFVRMKTDAFF. The CDR3 bases are TGTGCCAGCAGCTTTGTTAGAATGAAAACTGACGCTTTCTTT. The chain couples TRBV7-9 to TRBJ1-1; D is uncertain. Germline lookup yields CDR1 SEHNR and CDR2 FQNEAQ (reference sequence). CDR3 length: 14 amino acids.